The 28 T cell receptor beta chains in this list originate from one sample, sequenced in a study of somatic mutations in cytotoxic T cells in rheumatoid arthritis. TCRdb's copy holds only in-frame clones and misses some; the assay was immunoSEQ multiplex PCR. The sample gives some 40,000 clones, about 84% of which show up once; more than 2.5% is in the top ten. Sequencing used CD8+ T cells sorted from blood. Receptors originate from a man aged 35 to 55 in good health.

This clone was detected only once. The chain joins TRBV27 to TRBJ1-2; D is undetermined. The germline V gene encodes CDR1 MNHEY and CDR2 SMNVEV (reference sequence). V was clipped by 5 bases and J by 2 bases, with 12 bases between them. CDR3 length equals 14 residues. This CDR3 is CASSPDGLNYGYTF. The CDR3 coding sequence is TGTGCCAGCAGTCCGGACGGCCTGAACTATGGCTACACCTTC.

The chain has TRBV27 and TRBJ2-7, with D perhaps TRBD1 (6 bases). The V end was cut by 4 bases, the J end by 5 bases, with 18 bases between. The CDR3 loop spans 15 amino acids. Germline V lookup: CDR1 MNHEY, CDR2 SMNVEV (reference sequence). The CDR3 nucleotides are TGTGCCAGCAGTTCGACAGGCAACGGTCGGGACGAGCAGTACTTC. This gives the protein CASSSTGNGRDEQYF.

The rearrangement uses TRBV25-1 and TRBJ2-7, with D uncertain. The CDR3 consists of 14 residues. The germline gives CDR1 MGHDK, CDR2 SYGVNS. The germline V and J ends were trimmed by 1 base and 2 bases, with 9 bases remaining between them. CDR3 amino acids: CASSEFPWAYEQYF. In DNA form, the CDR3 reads TGTGCCAGCAGTGAATTCCCGTGGGCCTACGAGCAGTACTTC.

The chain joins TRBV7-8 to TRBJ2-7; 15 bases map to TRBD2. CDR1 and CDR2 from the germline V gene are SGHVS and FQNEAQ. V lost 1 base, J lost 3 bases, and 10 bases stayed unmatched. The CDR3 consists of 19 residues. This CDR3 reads CASSLELWTSGRAGYEQYF. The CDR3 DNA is TGTGCCAGCAGCTTAGAACTTTGGACTAGCGGGAGGGCCGGCTACGAGCAGTACTTC. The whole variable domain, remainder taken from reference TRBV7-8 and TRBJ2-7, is GAGVSQSPRYKVAKRGQDVALRCDPISGHVSLFWYQQALGQGPEFLTYFQNEAQLDKSGLPSDRFFAERPEGSVSTLKIQRTQQEDSAVYLCASSLELWTSGRAGYEQYFGPGTRLTVT.

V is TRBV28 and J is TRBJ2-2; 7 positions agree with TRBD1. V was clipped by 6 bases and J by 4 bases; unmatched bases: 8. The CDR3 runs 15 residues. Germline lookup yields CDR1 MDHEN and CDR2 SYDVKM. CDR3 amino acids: CASRLQGVATGELFF. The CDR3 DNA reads TGTGCCAGCAGGCTTCAGGGGGTGGCCACCGGGGAGCTGTTTTTT.

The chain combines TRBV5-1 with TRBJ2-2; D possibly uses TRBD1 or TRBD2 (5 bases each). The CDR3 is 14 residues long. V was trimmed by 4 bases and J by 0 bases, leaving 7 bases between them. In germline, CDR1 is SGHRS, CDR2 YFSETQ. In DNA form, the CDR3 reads TGCGCCAGCAGCCTGGGACCGAACACCGGGGAGCTGTTTTTT. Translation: CASSLGPNTGELFF.

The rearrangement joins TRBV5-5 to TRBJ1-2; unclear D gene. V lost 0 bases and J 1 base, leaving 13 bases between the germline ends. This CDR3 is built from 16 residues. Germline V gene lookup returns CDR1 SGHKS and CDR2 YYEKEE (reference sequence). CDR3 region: CASSLGQILLNYGYTF. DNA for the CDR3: TGTGCCAGCAGCTTGGGCCAAATTTTGCTTAACTATGGCTACACCTTC.

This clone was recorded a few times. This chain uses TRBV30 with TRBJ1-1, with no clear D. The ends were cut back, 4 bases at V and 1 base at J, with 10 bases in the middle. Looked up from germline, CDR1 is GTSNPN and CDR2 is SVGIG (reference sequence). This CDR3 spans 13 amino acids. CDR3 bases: TGTGCCTGGAAGGGAGGAGGGAACACTGAAGCTTTCTTT. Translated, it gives CAWKGGGNTEAFF.

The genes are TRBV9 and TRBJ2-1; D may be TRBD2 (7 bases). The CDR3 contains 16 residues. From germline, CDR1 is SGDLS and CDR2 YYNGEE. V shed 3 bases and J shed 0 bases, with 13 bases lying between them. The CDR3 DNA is TGTGCCAGCAGCGCGGGGGGCGGGCCCTCCTACAATGAGCAGTTCTTC. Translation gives CASSAGGGPSYNEQFF.

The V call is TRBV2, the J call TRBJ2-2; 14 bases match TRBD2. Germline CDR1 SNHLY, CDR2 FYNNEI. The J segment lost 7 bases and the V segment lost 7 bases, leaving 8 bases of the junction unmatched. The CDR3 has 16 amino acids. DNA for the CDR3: TGTGCCAGCACCCCGACTAGCGGGAGGGGAGACGGGGAGCTGTTTTTT. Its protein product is CASTPTSGRGDGELFF.

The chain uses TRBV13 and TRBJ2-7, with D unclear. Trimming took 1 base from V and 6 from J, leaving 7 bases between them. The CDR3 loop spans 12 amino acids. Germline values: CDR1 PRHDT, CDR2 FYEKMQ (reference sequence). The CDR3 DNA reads TGTGCCAGCAGCTTAGAAGGGTCCGAGCAGTACTTC. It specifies CASSLEGSEQYF.

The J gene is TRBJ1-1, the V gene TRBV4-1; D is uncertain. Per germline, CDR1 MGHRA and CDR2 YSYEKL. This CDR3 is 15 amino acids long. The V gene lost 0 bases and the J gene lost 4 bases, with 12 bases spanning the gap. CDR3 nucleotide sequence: TGCGCCAGCAGCCAAGATGCCCTGGCGGGCACTGAAGCTTTCTTT. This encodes CASSQDALAGTEAFF.

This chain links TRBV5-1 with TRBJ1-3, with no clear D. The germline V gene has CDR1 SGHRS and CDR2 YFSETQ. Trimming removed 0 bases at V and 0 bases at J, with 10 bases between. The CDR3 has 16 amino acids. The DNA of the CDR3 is TGCGCCAGCAGCTTGGCCTGGGTGAGCTCTGGAAACACCATATATTTT. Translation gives CASSLAWVSSGNTIYF.

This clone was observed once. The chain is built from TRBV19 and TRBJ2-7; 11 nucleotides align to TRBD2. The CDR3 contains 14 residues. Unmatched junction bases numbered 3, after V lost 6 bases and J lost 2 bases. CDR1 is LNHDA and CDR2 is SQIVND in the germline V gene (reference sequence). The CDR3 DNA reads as TGTGCCAGTAGCATACTAGCGGGAGCCTACGAGCAGTACTTC. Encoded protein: CASSILAGAYEQYF.

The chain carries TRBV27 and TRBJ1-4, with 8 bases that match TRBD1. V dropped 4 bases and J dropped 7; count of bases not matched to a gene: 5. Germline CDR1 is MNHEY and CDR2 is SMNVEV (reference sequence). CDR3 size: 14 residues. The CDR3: CASSSDRAGEKLFF. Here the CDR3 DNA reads TGTGCCAGCAGTTCGGACAGGGCCGGTGAAAAACTGTTTTTT.

CDR3 in amino acids: CASSNVRLRTEAFF. In nucleotides, the CDR3 is TGTGCCAGCAGTAACGTCCGGCTCCGCACTGAAGCTTTCTTT. V gene TRBV28 combines with J gene TRBJ1-1; D gene ambiguous. V was pared by 5 bases and J by 4 bases, with 14 bases between. The germline CDR1 and CDR2 sequences are MDHEN and SYDVKM. CDR3 length: 14 residues.

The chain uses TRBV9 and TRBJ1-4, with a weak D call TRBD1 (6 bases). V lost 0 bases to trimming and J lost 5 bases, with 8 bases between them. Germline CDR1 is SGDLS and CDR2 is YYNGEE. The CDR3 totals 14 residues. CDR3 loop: CASSVAGGNEKLFF. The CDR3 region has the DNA TGTGCCAGCAGCGTAGCCGGGGGCAATGAAAAACTGTTTTTT.

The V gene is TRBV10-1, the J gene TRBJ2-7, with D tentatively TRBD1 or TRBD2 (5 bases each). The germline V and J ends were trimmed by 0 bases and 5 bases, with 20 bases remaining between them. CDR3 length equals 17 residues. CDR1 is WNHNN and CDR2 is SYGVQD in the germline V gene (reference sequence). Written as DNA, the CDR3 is TGCGCCAGCAGTGAGTCGATATTGACGGGGCATCACAACGAGCAGTACTTC. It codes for CASSESILTGHHNEQYF.

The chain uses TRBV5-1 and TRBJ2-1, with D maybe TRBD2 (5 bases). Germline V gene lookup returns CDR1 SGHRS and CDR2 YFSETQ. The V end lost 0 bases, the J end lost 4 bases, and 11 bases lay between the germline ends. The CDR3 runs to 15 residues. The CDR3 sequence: CASSLGLAGYNEQFF. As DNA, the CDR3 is TGCGCCAGCAGCTTGGGGCTAGCCGGATACAATGAGCAGTTCTTC.

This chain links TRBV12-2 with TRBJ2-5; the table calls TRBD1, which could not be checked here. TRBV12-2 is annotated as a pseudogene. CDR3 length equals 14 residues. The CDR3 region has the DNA TGTGCAAGTCGCTTAGTGATCAGCCAAGAGACCCAGTACTTC. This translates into CASRLVISQETQYF.

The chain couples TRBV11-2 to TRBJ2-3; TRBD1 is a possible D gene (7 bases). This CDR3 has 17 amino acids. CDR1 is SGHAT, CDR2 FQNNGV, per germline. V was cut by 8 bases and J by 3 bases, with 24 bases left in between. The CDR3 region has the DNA TGTGCCAGCTCAGAGGGTCCTAGTGCAGGGGGGACAGATACGCAGTATTTT. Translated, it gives CASSEGPSAGGTDTQYF.

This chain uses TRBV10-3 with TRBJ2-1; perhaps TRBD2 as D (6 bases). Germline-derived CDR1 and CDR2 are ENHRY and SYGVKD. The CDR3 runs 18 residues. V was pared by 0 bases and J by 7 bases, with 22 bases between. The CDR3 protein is CAISESGLVRGRTNEQFF. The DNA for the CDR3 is TGTGCCATCAGTGAGTCCGGACTCGTTCGAGGGAGGACTAATGAGCAGTTCTTC.

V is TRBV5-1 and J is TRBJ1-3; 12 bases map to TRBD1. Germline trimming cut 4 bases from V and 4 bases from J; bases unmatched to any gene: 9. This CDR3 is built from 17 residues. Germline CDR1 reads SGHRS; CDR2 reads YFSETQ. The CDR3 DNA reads TGCGCCAGCAGCCTCAGCGGGACAGGGGGCGCAGGAAACACCATATATTTT. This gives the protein CASSLSGTGGAGNTIYF. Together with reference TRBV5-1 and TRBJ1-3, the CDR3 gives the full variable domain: KAGVTQTPRYLIKTRGQQVTLSCSPISGHRSVSWYQQTPGQGLQFLFEYFSETQRNKGNFPGRFSGRQFSNSRSEMNVSTLELGDSALYLCASSLSGTGGAGNTIYFGEGSWLTVV.

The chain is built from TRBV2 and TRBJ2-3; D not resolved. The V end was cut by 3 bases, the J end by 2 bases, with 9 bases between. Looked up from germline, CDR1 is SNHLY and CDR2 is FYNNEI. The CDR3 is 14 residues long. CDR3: CASSDPGNTDTQYF. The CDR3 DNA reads TGTGCCAGCAGTGATCCGGGTAACACAGATACGCAGTATTTT.

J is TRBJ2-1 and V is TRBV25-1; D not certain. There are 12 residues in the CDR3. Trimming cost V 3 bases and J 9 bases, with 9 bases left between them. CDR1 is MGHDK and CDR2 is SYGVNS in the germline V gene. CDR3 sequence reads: CASSDGKVEQFF. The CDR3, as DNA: TGTGCCAGCAGTGATGGAAAGGTTGAGCAGTTCTTC.

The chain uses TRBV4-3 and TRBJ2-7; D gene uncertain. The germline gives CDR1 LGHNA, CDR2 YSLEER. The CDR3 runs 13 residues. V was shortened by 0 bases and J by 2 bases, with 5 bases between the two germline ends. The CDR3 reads CASSQDRAYEQYF. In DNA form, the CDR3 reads TGCGCCAGCAGCCAAGATCGTGCCTACGAGCAGTACTTC.

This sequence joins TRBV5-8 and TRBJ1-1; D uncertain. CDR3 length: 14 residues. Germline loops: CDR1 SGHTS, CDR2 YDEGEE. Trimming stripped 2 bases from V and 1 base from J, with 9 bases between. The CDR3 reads CASSFRGKNTEAFF. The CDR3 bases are TGTGCCAGCAGCTTTCGTGGGAAGAACACTGAAGCTTTCTTT.

This CDR3 is CASSPSSEDRVVGNTIYF. The DNA for the CDR3 is TGTGCCAGCAGCCCCTCTAGCGAGGACAGGGTGGTTGGAAACACCATATATTTT. The chain has TRBV7-9 and TRBJ1-3; TRBD1 agrees at 8 bases. CDR3 length: 18 residues. J was trimmed by 3 bases and V by 5 bases; bases with no gene match: 15. The germline CDR1 and CDR2 sequences are SEHNR and FQNEAQ (reference sequence).